This T cell receptor beta chain was sequenced during a study of control samples from healthy donors and cancer patients (dated by TCRdb to 2019 to 2021). Library method: the immunoSEQ multiplex PCR assay. Held by TCRdb, this immuneACCESS table contains in-frame sequences only and omits some clones. Under half of the omission traces to an unresolved V gene where checked; the cause of the rest is unknown. The sample table shows roughly 130,000 clones, and around 94% are seen once. The top ten constitute approximately 15% of the sample. Remarks on this clone: The antigen it binds to is not known. Base quality data are lacking; no much larger clone is found one base away.

The junction shows trimming of 3 bases on V and 0 bases on J, plus 14 bases between the germline ends. The germline V gene (reference sequence) gives CDR1 as DFQATT and CDR2 as SNEGSKA. The CDR3, from cysteine to phenylalanine, totals 15 residues. The kept DNA is CDR3 alone, 45 bases in frame from the first base. The V and J segments used are TRBV20-1 and TRBJ1-1; TRBD1 is a weak D gene call, 6 bases matching. The sequence was collected from a man aged 55 to 70 with colorectal cancer. Material: PBMCs. The CDR3 here reads CSASGGGRLNTEAFF. The nucleotide sequence is TGCAGTGCTAGTGGGGGCGGTAGATTGAACACTGAAGCTTTCTTT.